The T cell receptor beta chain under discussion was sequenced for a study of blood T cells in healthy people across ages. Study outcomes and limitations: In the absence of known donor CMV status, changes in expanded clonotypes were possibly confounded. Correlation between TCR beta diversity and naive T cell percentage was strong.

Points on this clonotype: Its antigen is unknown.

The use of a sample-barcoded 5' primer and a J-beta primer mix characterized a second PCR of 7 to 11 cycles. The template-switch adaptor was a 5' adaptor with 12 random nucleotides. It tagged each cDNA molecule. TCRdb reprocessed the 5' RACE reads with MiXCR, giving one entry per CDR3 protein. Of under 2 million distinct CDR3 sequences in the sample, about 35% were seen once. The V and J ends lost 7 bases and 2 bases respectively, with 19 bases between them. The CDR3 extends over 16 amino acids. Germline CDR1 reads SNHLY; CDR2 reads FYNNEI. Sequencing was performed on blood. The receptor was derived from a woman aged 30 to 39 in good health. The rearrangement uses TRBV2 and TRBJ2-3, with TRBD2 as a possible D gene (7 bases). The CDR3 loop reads CASILAVGGVTDTQYF. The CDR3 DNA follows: TGTGCCAGCATCCTGGCGGTAGGGGGGGTCACAGATACGCAGTATTTT.